This T cell receptor (beta chain) appears in the sequencing data of a study of OX40 agonist ivuxolimab in advanced cancers. Study-wide findings and caveats: There was clonal expansion of CD4+ and CD8+ blood T cells by week 6 at 0.1 to 3.0 mg/kg.

A note on this clone: What it binds is unknown.

CDR3 length: 15 amino acids. Germline-derived CDR1 and CDR2 are SGHTA and FQGNSA. The V and J ends lost 1 base and 3 bases respectively, with 12 bases between them. The method was immunoSEQ multiplex PCR; TCRdb's version includes in-frame clones alone and lacks a portion of them. The sample contains tens of thousands of clones, around nine tenths of which appear only once. This TCR derives from an adult with an advanced solid tumor such as melanoma, head and neck, liver or kidney cancer. The gene calls are TRBV7-2 and TRBJ2-5; the D gene is possibly TRBD2 (6 bases). Sequencing used CD4+ or CD8+ T cells sorted from blood, obtained in a trial of the OX40 agonist ivuxolimab. In DNA, the CDR3 is TGTGCCAGCAGCTTAGTAGCGGCCCTAAAAGAGACCCAGTACTTC. It specifies CASSLVAALKETQYF. Full variable domain (outside the CDR3, taken from reference TRBV7-2 and TRBJ2-5): GAGVSQSPSNKVTEKGKDVELRCDPISGHTALYWYRQSLGQGLEFLIYFQGNSAPDKSGLPSDRFSAERTGGSVSTLTIQRTQQEDSAVYLCASSLVAALKETQYFGPGTRLLVL.